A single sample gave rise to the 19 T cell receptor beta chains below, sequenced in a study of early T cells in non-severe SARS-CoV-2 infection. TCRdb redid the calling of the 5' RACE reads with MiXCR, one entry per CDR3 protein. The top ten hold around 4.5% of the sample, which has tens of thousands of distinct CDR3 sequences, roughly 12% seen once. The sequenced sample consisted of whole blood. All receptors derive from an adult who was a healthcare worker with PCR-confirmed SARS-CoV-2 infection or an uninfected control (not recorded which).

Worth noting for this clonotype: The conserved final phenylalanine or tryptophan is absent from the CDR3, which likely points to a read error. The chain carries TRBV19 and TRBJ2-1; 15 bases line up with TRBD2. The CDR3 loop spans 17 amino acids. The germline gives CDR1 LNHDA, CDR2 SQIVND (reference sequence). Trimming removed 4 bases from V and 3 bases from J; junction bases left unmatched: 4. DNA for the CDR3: TGTGCCAGTAGTACGGGGACTAGCGGGGGGCACTACAATGAGCAGTTCTCC. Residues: CASSTGTSGGHYNEQFS.

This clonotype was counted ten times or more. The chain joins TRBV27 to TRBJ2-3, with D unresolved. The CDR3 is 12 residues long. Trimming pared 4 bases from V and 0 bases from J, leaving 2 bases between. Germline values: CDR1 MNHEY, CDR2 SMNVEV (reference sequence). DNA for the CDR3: TGTGCCAGCAGTTACAGCACAGATACGCAGTATTTT. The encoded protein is CASSYSTDTQYF.

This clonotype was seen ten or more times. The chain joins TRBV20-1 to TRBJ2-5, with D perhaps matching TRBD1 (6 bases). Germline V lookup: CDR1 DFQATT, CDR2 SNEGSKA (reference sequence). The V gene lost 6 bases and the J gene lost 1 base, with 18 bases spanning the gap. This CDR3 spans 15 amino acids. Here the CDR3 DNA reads TGCAGTGCCAATGCAGGGGCGCGGGTCCAAGAGACCCAGTACTTC. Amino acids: CSANAGARVQETQYF.

The CDR3 region has the DNA TGCGCCAGCAGCATAAACAGGGAACGAAATTCACCCCTCCACTTT. Translation: CASSINRERNSPLHF. V gene TRBV5-1 combines with J gene TRBJ1-6, with a tentative D call TRBD1 (6 bases). Germline-derived CDR1 and CDR2 are SGHRS and YFSETQ. Trimming took 4 bases from V and 7 from J, leaving 15 bases between them. The CDR3 length is 15 residues.

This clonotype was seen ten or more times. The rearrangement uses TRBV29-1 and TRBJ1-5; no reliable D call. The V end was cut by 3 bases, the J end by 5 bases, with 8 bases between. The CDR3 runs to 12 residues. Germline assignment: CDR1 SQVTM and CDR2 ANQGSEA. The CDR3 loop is CSVEDGYQPQHF. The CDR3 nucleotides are TGCAGCGTTGAGGACGGTTATCAGCCCCAGCATTTT.

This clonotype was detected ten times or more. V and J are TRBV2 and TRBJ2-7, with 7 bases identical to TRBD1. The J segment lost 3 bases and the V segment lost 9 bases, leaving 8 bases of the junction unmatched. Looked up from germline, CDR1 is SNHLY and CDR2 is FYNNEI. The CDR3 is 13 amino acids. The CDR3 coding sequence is TGTGCCAGTCGTCCGGGACAGCACTACGAGCAGTACTTC. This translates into CASRPGQHYEQYF.

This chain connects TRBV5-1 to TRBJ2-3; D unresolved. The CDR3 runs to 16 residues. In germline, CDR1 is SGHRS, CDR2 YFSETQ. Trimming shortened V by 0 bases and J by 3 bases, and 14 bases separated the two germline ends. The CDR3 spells CASSLVWTTTTDTQYF. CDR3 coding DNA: TGCGCCAGCAGCTTGGTATGGACCACTACAACAGATACGCAGTATTTT.

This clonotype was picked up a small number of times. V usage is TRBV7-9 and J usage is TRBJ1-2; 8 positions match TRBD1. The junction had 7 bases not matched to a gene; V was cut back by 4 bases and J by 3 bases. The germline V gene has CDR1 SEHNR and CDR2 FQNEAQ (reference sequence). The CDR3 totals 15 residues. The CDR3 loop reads CASSSPRGRDYGYTF. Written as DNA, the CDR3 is TGTGCCAGCAGCTCCCCCAGGGGGCGCGACTATGGCTACACCTTC.

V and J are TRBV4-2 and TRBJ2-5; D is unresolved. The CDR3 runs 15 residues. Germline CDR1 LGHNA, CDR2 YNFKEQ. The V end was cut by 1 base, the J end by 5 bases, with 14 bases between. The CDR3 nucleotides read TGTGCCAGCAGCCAAGCTCCACCGGCAAGTGAGACCCAGTACTTC. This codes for CASSQAPPASETQYF.

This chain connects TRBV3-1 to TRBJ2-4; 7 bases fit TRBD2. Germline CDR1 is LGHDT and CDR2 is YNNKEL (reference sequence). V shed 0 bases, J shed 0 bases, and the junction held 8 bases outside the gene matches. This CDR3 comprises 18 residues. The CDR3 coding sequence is TGTGCCAGCAGCCAAGACGTAGGTGGGACTATAGCCAAAAACATTCAGTACTTC. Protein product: CASSQDVGGTIAKNIQYF.

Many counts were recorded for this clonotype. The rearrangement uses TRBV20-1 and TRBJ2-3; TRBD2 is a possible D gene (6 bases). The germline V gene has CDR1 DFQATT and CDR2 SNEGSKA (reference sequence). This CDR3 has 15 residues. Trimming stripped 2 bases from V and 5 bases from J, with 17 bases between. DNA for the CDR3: TGCAGTGCTAGACAACCGGGACTTGGTGAAGATACGCAGTATTTT. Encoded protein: CSARQPGLGEDTQYF.

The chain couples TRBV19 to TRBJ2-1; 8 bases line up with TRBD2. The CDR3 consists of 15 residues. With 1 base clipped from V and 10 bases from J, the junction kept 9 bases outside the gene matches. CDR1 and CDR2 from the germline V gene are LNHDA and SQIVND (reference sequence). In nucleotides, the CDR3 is TGTGCCAGTAGTATAGCGGGCGGGAGGTCTTTAGAGCAGTTCTTC. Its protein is CASSIAGGRSLEQFF.

CDR3 in amino acids: CSANPTGANYGYTF. Written as DNA, the CDR3 is TGCAGTGCCAACCCTACCGGAGCTAACTATGGCTACACCTTC. V usage is TRBV20-1 and J usage is TRBJ1-2; D gene unclear. The germline gives CDR1 DFQATT, CDR2 SNEGSKA (reference sequence). The CDR3 totals 14 residues. Trimming took 6 bases from V and 0 from J, leaving 14 bases between them.

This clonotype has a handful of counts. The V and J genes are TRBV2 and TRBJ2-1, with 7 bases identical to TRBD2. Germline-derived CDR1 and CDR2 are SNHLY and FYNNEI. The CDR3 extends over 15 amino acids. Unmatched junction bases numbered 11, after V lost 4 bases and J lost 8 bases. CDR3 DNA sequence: TGTGCCAGCAGTGTAGGTGGGAGGGCCTTCGATGAGCAGTTCTTC. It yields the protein CASSVGGRAFDEQFF.

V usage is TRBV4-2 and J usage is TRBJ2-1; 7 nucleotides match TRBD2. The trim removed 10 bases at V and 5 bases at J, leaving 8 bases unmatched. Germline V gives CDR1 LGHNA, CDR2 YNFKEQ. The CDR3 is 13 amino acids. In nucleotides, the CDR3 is TGTGCCACCGGGGGACTACAAAACAATGAGCAGTTCTTC. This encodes CATGGLQNNEQFF.

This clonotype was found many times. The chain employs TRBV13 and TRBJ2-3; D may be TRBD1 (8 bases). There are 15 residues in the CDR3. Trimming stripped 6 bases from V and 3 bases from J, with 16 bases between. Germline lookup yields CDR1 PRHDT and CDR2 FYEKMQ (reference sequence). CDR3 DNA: TGTGCCAGCAGATACAGGGGGGGCCTTACAGATACGCAGTATTTT. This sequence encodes CASRYRGGLTDTQYF.

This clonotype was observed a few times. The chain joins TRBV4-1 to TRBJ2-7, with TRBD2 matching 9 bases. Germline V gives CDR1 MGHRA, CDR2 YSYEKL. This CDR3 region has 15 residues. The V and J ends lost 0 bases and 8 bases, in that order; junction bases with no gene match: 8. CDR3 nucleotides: TGCGCCAGCAGCCAAGATCAGCGGGGGGCTGGCAAGCAGTACTTC. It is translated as CASSQDQRGAGKQYF.

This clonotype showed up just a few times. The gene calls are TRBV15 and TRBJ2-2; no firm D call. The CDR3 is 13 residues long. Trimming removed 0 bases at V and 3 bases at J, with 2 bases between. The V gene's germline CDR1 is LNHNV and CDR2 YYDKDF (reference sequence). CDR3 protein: CATSREYTGELFF. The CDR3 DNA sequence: TGTGCCACCAGCAGAGAGTACACCGGGGAGCTGTTTTTT.

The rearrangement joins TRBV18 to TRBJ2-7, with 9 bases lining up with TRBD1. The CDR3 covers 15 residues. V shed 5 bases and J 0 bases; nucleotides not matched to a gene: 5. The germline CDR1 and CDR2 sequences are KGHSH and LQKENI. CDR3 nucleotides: TGTGCCAGCTCAGTGGGACAGGGCGCCTCCTACGAGCAGTACTTC. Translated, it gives CASSVGQGASYEQYF.